This TCR beta chain appears in the sequencing data of a study of blood T cell repertoires in COVID-19. CDR1 and CDR2 from the germline V gene are LNHDA and SQIVND (reference sequence). This CDR3 has 13 residues. The V end was cut by 6 bases, the J end by 3 bases, with 9 bases between. Assay used: immunoSEQ multiplex PCR; TCRdb lists only in-frame clones, some missing. The table shows 85,000 to 130,000 clones, with around 90% occurring only once. The clonotype comes from a human donor in a cohort sampled during active COVID-19. This chain uses TRBV19 with TRBJ2-1, with D possibly matching TRBD2 (5 bases). The sample was peripheral blood. The CDR3: CASRAGLYNEQFF. The CDR3 coding sequence is TGTGCCAGTAGGGCGGGCCTCTACAATGAGCAGTTCTTC. Drawing the rest from reference TRBV19 and TRBJ2-1, the complete variable domain is DGGITQSPKYLFRKEGQNVTLSCEQNLNHDAMYWYRQDPGQGLRLIYYSQIVNDFQKGDIAEGYSVSREKKESFPLTVTSAQKNPTAFYLCASRAGLYNEQFFGPGTRLTVL.